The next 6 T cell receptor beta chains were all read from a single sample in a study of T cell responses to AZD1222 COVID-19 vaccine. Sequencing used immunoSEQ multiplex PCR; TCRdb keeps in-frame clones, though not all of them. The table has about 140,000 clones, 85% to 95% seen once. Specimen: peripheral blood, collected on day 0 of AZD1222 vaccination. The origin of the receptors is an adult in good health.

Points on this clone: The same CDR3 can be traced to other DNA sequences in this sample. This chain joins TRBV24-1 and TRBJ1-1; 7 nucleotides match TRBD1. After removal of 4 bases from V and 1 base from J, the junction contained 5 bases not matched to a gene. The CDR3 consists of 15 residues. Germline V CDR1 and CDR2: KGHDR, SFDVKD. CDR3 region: CATSDPRQGNTEAFF. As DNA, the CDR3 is TGTGCCACCAGTGACCCCCGACAGGGGAACACTGAAGCTTTCTTT.

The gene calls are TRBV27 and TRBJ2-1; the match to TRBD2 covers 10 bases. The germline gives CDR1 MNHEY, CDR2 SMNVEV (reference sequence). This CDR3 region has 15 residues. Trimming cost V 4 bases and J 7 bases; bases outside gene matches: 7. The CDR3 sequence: CASSSSGRASNEQFF. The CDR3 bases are TGTGCCAGCAGTTCCAGCGGGAGGGCCTCTAATGAGCAGTTCTTC.

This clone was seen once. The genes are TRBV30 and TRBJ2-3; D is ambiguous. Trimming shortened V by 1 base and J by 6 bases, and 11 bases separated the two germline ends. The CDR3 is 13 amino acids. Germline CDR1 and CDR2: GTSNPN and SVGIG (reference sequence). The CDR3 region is CAWSALVFDTQYF. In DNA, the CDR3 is TGTGCCTGGAGTGCCCTAGTTTTCGATACGCAGTATTTT. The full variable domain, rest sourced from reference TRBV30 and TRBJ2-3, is SQTIHQWPATLVQPVGSPLSLECTVEGTSNPNLYWYRQAAGRGLQLLFYSVGIGQISSEVPQNLSASRPQDRQFILSSKKLLLSDSGFYLCAWSALVFDTQYFGPGTRLTVL.

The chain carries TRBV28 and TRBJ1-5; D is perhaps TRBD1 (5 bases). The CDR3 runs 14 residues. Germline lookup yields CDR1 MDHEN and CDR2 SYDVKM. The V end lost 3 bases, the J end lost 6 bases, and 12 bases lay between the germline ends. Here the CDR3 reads CASSFGTKIQPQHF. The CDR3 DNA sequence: TGTGCCAGCAGTTTTGGGACTAAGATTCAGCCCCAGCATTTT.

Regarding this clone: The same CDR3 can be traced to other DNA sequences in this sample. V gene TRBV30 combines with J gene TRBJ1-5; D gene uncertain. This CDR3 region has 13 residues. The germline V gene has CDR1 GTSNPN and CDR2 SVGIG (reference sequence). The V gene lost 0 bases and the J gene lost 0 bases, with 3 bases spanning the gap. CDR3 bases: TGTGCCTGGAGTGTCCGTAGCAATCAGCCCCAGCATTTT. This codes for CAWSVRSNQPQHF.

The CDR3 here is CASSATGRGQPQHF. For the CDR3, the DNA is TGTGCCAGCAGTGCGACAGGGAGGGGTCAGCCCCAGCATTTT. The rearrangement uses TRBV27 and TRBJ1-5, with 7 bases aligning to TRBD1. This CDR3 is built from 14 residues. After removal of 5 bases from V and 6 bases from J, the junction contained 7 bases not matched to a gene. The germline gives CDR1 MNHEY, CDR2 SMNVEV (reference sequence).